This T cell receptor beta chain stems from a study of T cell repertoires in cytomegalovirus infection. Study information: Based on public TCR beta signatures, there were indications of CMV infection and of a matching HLA type.

The CDR3 length is 16 residues. The V end lost 4 bases, the J end lost 5 bases, and 21 bases lay between the germline ends. Germline assignment: CDR1 SGHDT and CDR2 YYEEEE. TCRdb analysed the reads with MiXCR anew, one entry per CDR3 protein. The sample consists of under 250,000 distinct CDR3 sequences, about 5.9% of them appearing once. Findings and limits, study-wide: Ex vivo, HLA-C-restricted CMV-specific TCR beta clonotypes prevailed over the rest of the response.

This clonotype appeared many times. Its antigen is not identified. The receptor was isolated from a human donor in good health (CMV status not recorded). Some clones in this sample may be carry-over from other donors' samples. The chain has TRBV5-6 and TRBJ1-1; possibly TRBD1 for D (6 bases). Source material: PBMCs. CDR3 coding DNA: TGTGCCAGCAGCCCGGCCCGGGACAAGGGAGAAACTGAAGCTTTCTTT. It is translated as CASSPARDKGETEAFF. The full variable domain, with the rest looked up from reference TRBV5-6 and TRBJ1-1, is DAGVTQSPTHLIKTRGQQVTLRCSPKSGHDTVSWYQQALGQGPQFIFQYYEEEERQRGNFPDRFSGHQFPNYSSELNVNALLLGDSALYLCASSPARDKGETEAFFGQGTRLTVV.